The entry below describes one T cell receptor beta chain. Its antigen is as yet unknown. This record belongs to a study of cytomegalovirus exposure and HLA in healthy donors. Whole-study results and caveats: Reported performance of the classifier showed diagnosis of cytomegalovirus status with high specificity and sensitivity. It was about 180 TCR beta chains that were listed as cytomegalovirus-associated.

Germline CDR1 SEHNR, CDR2 FQNEAQ (reference sequence). This CDR3 contains 15 residues. With V trimmed by 5 bases and J by 4 bases, 8 bases remained unmatched. Produced via immunoSEQ multiplex PCR; TCRdb's table is partial and in-frame only. The profile shows 90,000 to 100,000 clones, around 93% of them singletons. This rearrangement joins TRBV7-9 to TRBJ2-1, with 7 bases that match TRBD1. Material: PBMCs. This TCR derives from a woman aged 25 to 45 in good health and CMV-seropositive. CDR3 DNA: TGTGCCAGCAGCCCCCTCGGACAGGAATACAATGAGCAGTTCTTC. Protein: CASSPLGQEYNEQFF.